The 3 T cell receptor beta chains in this list originate from one sample, sequenced in a study of blood T cell repertoires in COVID-19. Measured with immunoSEQ multiplex PCR; TCRdb has only the in-frame clones, and not every one. The sample contains over 350,000 clones, nearly 90% of which appear only once. Sequencing was performed on PBMCs or T cells enriched from blood (not recorded which). The receptors were sampled from a woman between 18 and 30 years old with acute COVID-19.

This clone appeared a single time. The chain is built from TRBV7-2 and TRBJ2-6; weak D call: TRBD2 (6 bases). V was trimmed by 5 bases and J by 1 base, leaving 9 bases between them. The CDR3 covers 15 residues. Per germline, CDR1 SGHTA and CDR2 FQGNSA. CDR3 loop: CASSRGRSGANVLTF. CDR3 DNA sequence: TGTGCCAGCAGCCGGGGGAGGTCTGGGGCCAACGTCCTGACTTTC. Together with reference TRBV7-2 and TRBJ2-6, the CDR3 gives the full variable domain: GAGVSQSPSNKVTEKGKDVELRCDPISGHTALYWYRQSLGQGLEFLIYFQGNSAPDKSGLPSDRFSAERTGGSVSTLTIQRTQQEDSAVYLCASSRGRSGANVLTFGAGSRLTVL.

V is TRBV3-1 (or the pseudogene TRBV3-2) and J is TRBJ1-5; 7 bases are shared with TRBD1. Germline values: CDR1 LGHDT, CDR2 YNNKEL (reference sequence). This CDR3 contains 14 residues. V lost 3 bases and J lost 6; bases outside the gene matches: 5. CDR3 loop: CASSHDRDGQPQHF. The CDR3 nucleotides read TGTGCCAGCAGCCACGACAGGGACGGTCAGCCCCAGCATTTT.

This chain joins TRBV20-1 and TRBJ1-2; D unresolved. Deletions cut 4 bases from V and 8 bases from J, with 11 bases between. Germline loops: CDR1 DFQATT, CDR2 SNEGSKA (reference sequence). This CDR3 is built from 11 residues. CDR3 region: CSAIREKGYTF. DNA of the CDR3: TGCAGTGCTATTAGGGAGAAGGGCTACACCTTC.